A selection of T cell receptor beta chains follows, all from one sample in a study of technical replicates of blood from several donors. Some clones are missing from TCRdb's copy, which holds only in-frame ones; the method was immunoSEQ multiplex PCR. Of around 13,000 clones listed, just under 85% are singletons. The sequencing sample was made of PBMCs. All receptors derive from a human donor in good health. The CDR3 runs from the conserved cysteine through the conserved F or W.

V	J	CDR3
TRBV19	TRBJ1-1	CASRNTGLLSAEAFF
TRBV2	TRBJ2-1	CASSGLADNEQFF
TRBV10-2	TRBJ2-1	CASSVFYNEQFF
TRBV4-1	TRBJ1-5	CASSQDWRGGQPQHF
TRBV19	TRBJ1-1	CASSIDTTNTEAFF
TRBV19	TRBJ2-7	CASSWDYVSEQYF
TRBV5-6	TRBJ2-1	CASSLGTGGPGNEQFF
TRBV7-3	TRBJ2-7	CASSQGLAGVNNYEQYF
TRBV7-9	TRBJ1-1	CASSSRTVMNTEAFF
TRBV7-9	TRBJ2-3	CASSLRQGTDTQYF
TRBV11-2	TRBJ2-1	CASSFFQFNNNEQFF
TRBV18	TRBJ2-1	CASSQGGGETYNEQFF
TRBV6-1	TRBJ2-1	CASSELAGGYNEQFF
TRBV6-6	TRBJ1-5	CASTRSTGTSNQPQHF
TRBV21-1	TRBJ1-3	CASSESRERSGNTIYF
TRBV20-1	TRBJ2-5	CSEVRSQTQYF
TRBV6-1	TRBJ2-6	CASSESGQAISSGANVLTF
TRBV19	TRBJ1-5	CASSMMGQDQPQHF
TRBV5-8	TRBJ2-4	CASSLALTSGGNIQYF
TRBV30	TRBJ2-5	CAWTLVFGETQYF
TRBV28	TRBJ2-7	CASGMGLFVEQYF
TRBV6-1	TRBJ1-2	CASTQQGVANYGYTF
TRBV4-1	TRBJ1-2	CASSQGPSDSYYGYTF
TRBV30	TRBJ1-5	CAWSPLTGGASQPQHF
TRBV27	TRBJ1-1	CASRRGLGATEAFF
TRBV7-2	TRBJ1-3	CASSLVGRGNTIYF
TRBV18	TRBJ2-2	CASSPTSSGELFF
TRBV7-2	TRBJ2-3	CASRSGTSTDTQYF
TRBV18	TRBJ2-7	CASSPSNAGGHEQYF
TRBV7-9	TRBJ2-3	CASSLGRLHTDTQYF
TRBV7-2	TRBJ2-7	CASSLEIAGTVSYEQYF
TRBV29-1	TRBJ2-1	CSVDPGTTSYNEQFF
TRBV19	TRBJ2-3	CASSLADMNTQYF
TRBV21-1	TRBJ2-5	CASSKAPGKEDRVWETQYF
TRBV2	TRBJ2-7	CASSYTPGQETYEQYF
TRBV5-1	TRBJ2-5	CASSLRERETQYF
TRBV7-8	TRBJ2-7	CASSASRQGSYEQYF
TRBV19	TRBJ2-7	CATTSGTSSYEQYF
TRBV30	TRBJ1-1	CAWSVPLGRAEAFF
TRBV11-2	TRBJ2-7	CASSLGTGYVYEQYF
TRBV7-2	TRBJ1-2	CASSFVGAYGYTF
TRBV19	TRBJ2-3	CASSYLAGGTPDTQYF
TRBV30	TRBJ1-4	CAWSYGTANEKLFF
TRBV2	TRBJ1-2	CASSATNYGYTF
TRBV6-1	TRBJ1-5	CASSDAGTVPSNQPQHF
TRBV2	TRBJ2-1	CASSEVGSNNEQFF
TRBV5-1	TRBJ2-7	CASSLHSPPYEQYF
TRBV27	TRBJ2-2	CASSLLAGVAGELFF
TRBV6-1	TRBJ2-3	CASSGDQQDTDTQYF
TRBV5-1	TRBJ2-2	CASSLGAGLPGELFF
TRBV7-9	TRBJ2-1	CASTATGGSYNEQFF
TRBV6-1	TRBJ2-5	CASSELAGGPETQYF